The T cell receptor beta chain described here comes from a study of blood T cell repertoires in COVID-19. Study at large: The samples span acute and convalescent COVID-19 from the United States, Italy and Spain.

Seattle patients were enrolled during active infection and followed longitudinally. The CDR3 length is 16 residues. Germline V CDR1 and CDR2: SGHNT, YENEEA. Losses at the gene ends were 4 bases for V and 1 base for J; bases not matched to a gene: 5. This clone showed up just a few times. The protocol was immunoSEQ multiplex PCR, while the TCRdb copy is restricted to in-frame clones and leaves out a portion. The data contain fewer than 350,000 clones, roughly nine tenths of them singletons. This receptor was obtained from a woman aged 25 to 45 with COVID-19, enrolled during active disease. The chain joins TRBV11-3 to TRBJ2-2; TRBD1 agrees at 8 bases. The sequenced sample was peripheral blood. For the CDR3, the DNA is TGTGCCAGCAGCTCCCAGGGGGCGCAGAACACCGGGGAGCTGTTTTTT. Its protein product is CASSSQGAQNTGELFF.